This T cell receptor (beta chain) originates from a study of T cells after yellow fever vaccination. The authors made TCR cDNA by 5'RACE template switching, adding a universal primer site and UMIs. TCRdb re-called the 5' RACE reads through MiXCR, storing one row per CDR3 protein. The repertoire includes hundreds of thousands of distinct CDR3 sequences, roughly 13% of them detected once, and about 14% sits in the top ten. Per the germline V gene, CDR1 is SGHTS and CDR2 is YDEGEE. The CDR3 is 13 amino acids. V was shortened by 3 bases and J by 4 bases, with 10 bases between the two germline ends. Study results and limitations: Weaker overall was a secondary response that nonetheless peaked faster, on day 5 versus 15. Clonotype sharing between CD4 and CD8 compartments was small. Primary-vaccination clones mostly resurfaced post-booster (nearly 97% CD4, roughly 90% CD8).

This clonotype was counted ten times or more. Its antigen is unidentified. Sample: PBMCs, taken on the day of the yellow fever booster vaccination. This sequence originates from a man younger than 40 who received the YFV17D yellow fever vaccine. V gene TRBV5-8 combines with J gene TRBJ1-2, with unresolved D. The DNA of the CDR3 is TGTGCCAGCAGCTCGACGGGAGCCTATGGCTACACCTTC. It is translated as CASSSTGAYGYTF.